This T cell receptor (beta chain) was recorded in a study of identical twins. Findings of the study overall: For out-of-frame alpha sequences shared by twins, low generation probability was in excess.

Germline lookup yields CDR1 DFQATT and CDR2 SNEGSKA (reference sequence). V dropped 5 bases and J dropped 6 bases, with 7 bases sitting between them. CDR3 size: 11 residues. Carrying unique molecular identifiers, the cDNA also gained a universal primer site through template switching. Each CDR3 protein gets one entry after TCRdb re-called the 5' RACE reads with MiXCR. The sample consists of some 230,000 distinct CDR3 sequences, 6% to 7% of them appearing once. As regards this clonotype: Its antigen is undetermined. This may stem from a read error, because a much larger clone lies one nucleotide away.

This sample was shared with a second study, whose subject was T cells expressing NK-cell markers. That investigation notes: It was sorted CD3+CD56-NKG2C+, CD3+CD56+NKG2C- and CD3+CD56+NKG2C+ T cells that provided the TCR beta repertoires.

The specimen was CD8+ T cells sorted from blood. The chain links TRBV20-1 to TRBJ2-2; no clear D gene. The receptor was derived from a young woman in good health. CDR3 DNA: TGCAGTGCTTACTACGCCGGGGAGCTGTTTTTT. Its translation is CSAYYAGELFF.